The following is a T cell receptor (beta chain) sequence with its context. Its cognate antigen is unknown. The J segment lost 3 bases and the V segment lost 0 bases, leaving 5 bases of the junction unmatched. Germline values: CDR1 MNHNS, CDR2 SASEGT. This CDR3 has 15 residues. The nonmyeloablative bone marrow transplants came from related graft donors, with transient mixed chimerism. The repertoire was sequenced with immunoSEQ multiplex PCR; TCRdb's copy has only in-frame clones and lacks some. The sample shows about 64,000 clones, roughly 86% of them seen only once. These data come from a study of Tregs in tolerant kidney transplant recipients. Whole-study findings and limits: Nucleotide sequences could not be compared across some patients' samples due to primer changes.

The V call is TRBV6-1, the J call TRBJ2-7; TRBD2 matches at 7 bases. Sequenced here: CD4+ T cells from blood (PBMCs), sampled 6 months after the transplant. The sequence was obtained from a human patient who received a combined kidney and bone marrow transplant. Some T cells may be the graft donor's. CDR3 protein: CASSEAGRVLYEQYF. DNA of the CDR3: TGTGCCAGCAGTGAAGCGGGGAGGGTACTCTACGAGCAGTACTTC.